What follows describes a single T cell receptor (beta chain). Its antigen remains unidentified. No base-level quality is on record; no much larger clone is a single base apart. Here V drops 0 bases and J drops 5 bases, and the junction holds 9 bases not matched to any gene. The germline V gene encodes CDR1 SGHTA and CDR2 FQGNSA. The CDR3 measures 17 amino acids from cysteine to phenylalanine. CDR3 DNA only is kept here, 51 bases in frame from base 1. Read against the paper, the sample's treatment or condition label means: allogeneic hematopoietic cell transplantation with graft depleted of TCRalphabeta T cells and CD19 B cells. The transplant recipients were children given TCRalphabeta/CD19-depleted allogeneic hematopoietic cell grafts. The source of the sample is a study of T-cell reconstitution after alpha-beta-depleted transplantation in children (dated by TCRdb to about 2016). Describing the broader study: T-cell immune reconstitution after TCRalphabeta/CD19-depleted allogeneic hematopoietic cell transplantation in children was quantitatively tracked in the study by means of TCR repertoire profiling.

General findings and caveats noted by the study authors: The apparently early alphabetaT-cell count recovery about two months after transplant was reportedly dependent on only several hundred rapidly expanded clones derived from non-depleted graft cells. Over subsequent months, a decline in hyperexpanded clone frequencies was noted, and after one year, T-cell counts and TCRbeta diversity were mostly ascribed to newly produced T cells. In some patients, the high TCRbeta diversity seen at day 60 was put down to recipient T cells and intrathymic progenitors that had survived conditioning.

The library came from PCR. Instrument used: Illumina HiSeq 2500. Molecular barcoding was employed in the preparation of TCR libraries, with unique molecular identifiers being used to normalize TCRbeta repertoire quantification. The public reads were quality trimmed at Q25 with fastp and then assembled into clones with MiXCR by TCRdb, keeping productive beta chains. One record per CDR3 amino acid sequence lists the most common genes and DNA. The table for this sample lists 75,000 to 90,000 distinct CDR3 sequences; 13% to 15% of them were counted only once. Of the sample, about 26% falls within the top ten clones.

The specimen was PBMCs, mostly from graft donor cells, collected 180 days after TCRalphabeta/CD19-depleted stem cell transplant. The source is a male patient aged 2 to 10 who had a stem cell transplant for acute lymphoblastic leukemia, so the T cells may come from the graft donor. The chain was built from TRBV7-2 and TRBJ2-5; a stretch of 10 junction bases matches TRBD2. The CDR3 loop reads CASSLALLAGARETQYF. At the DNA level, the sequence is TGTGCCAGCAGCTTAGCGCTCCTAGCGGGAGCAAGGGAGACCCAGTACTTC. Outside the CDR3, residues come from the reference TRBV7-2 and TRBJ2-5 proteins, so the full variable domain is: GAGVSQSPSNKVTEKGKDVELRCDPISGHTALYWYRQSLGQGLEFLIYFQGNSAPDKSGLPSDRFSAERTGGSVSTLTIQRTQQEDSAVYLCASSLALLAGARETQYFGPGTRLLVL.